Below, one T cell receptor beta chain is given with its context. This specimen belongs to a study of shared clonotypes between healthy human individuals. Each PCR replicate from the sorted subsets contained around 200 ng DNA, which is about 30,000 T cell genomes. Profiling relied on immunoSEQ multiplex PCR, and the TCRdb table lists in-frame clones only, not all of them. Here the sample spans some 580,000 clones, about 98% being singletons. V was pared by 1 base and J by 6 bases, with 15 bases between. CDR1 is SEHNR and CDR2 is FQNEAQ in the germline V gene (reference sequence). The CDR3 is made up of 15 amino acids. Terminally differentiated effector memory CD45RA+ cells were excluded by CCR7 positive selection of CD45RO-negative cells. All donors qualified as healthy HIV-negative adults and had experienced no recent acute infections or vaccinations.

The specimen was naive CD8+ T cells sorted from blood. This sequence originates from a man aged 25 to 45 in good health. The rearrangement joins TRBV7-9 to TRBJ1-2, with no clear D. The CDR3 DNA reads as TGTGCCAGCAGCTTAGACCCACAGTTGGAGGATGGCTACACCTTC. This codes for CASSLDPQLEDGYTF.